The 26 T cell receptor beta chains below all came from one sample that was sequenced in a study of T cell responses to AZD1222 COVID-19 vaccine. Data came from immunoSEQ multiplex PCR; TCRdb stores just in-frame clones and leaves some out. The table includes around 160,000 clones, 85% to 95% detected once. The material was peripheral blood, obtained on day 0 of AZD1222 vaccination. These receptors were collected from an adult in good health.

V and J are TRBV5-4 and TRBJ2-7; D is unclear. Germline lookup yields CDR1 SGHNT and CDR2 YYREEE (reference sequence). The CDR3 sequence is 12 residues long. V dropped 2 bases and J dropped 6 bases, with 9 bases sitting between them. CDR3 in amino acids: CASSFGLSEQYF. The CDR3 bases are TGTGCCAGCAGCTTCGGGTTGTCCGAGCAGTACTTC.

This clone was seen only once. The gene calls are TRBV27 and TRBJ1-1; D uncertain. CDR1 and CDR2 (germline): MNHEY, SMNVEV (reference sequence). V was pared by 4 bases and J by 7 bases, with 16 bases between. The CDR3 extends over 14 amino acids. CDR3 protein: CASSSDLSIGEAFF. CDR3 DNA sequence: TGTGCCAGCAGTTCGGACTTAAGTATTGGTGAAGCTTTCTTT.

The J gene is TRBJ1-2, the V gene TRBV5-1; D is unresolved. V was trimmed by 4 bases and J by 1 base, leaving 14 bases between them. Germline values: CDR1 SGHRS, CDR2 YFSETQ. The CDR3 covers 15 residues. The CDR3 loop is CASSARTPSNYGYTF. CDR3 coding DNA: TGCGCCAGCAGCGCCCGGACTCCTAGTAACTATGGCTACACCTTC.

V gene TRBV15 combines with J gene TRBJ2-7; D is unresolved. Germline V CDR1 and CDR2: LNHNV, YYDKDF (reference sequence). Trimming shortened V by 0 bases and J by 1 base, and 10 bases separated the two germline ends. The CDR3 sequence is 15 residues long. The CDR3, as DNA: TGTGCCACCAGCAGAGACGTAGGGATGTCCTACGAGCAGTACTTC. It yields the protein CATSRDVGMSYEQYF.

This chain links TRBV7-9 with TRBJ1-4; tentative D call: TRBD1 (6 bases). This CDR3 comprises 14 residues. The germline gives CDR1 SEHNR, CDR2 FQNEAQ (reference sequence). Trimming removed 5 bases from V and 4 bases from J, with 11 bases in between. CDR3: CASSPGHGNEKLFF. In DNA, the CDR3 is TGTGCCAGCAGCCCGGGACACGGTAATGAAAAACTGTTTTTT.

V is TRBV6-5 and J is TRBJ2-1; TRBD2 matches at 8 bases. The CDR3 is 13 residues long. Trimming removed 6 bases from V and 6 bases from J; junction bases left unmatched: 4. Looked up from germline, CDR1 is MNHEY and CDR2 is SVGAGI. The CDR3: CASRPTSGNEQFF. In DNA form, the CDR3 reads TGTGCCAGCAGGCCCACTAGCGGCAATGAGCAGTTCTTC.

V and J are TRBV6-5 and TRBJ1-6, with D possibly being TRBD1 (5 bases). In germline, CDR1 is MNHEY, CDR2 SVGAGI. Trimming took 8 bases from V and 10 from J, leaving 15 bases between them. This CDR3 is 13 amino acids long. The CDR3: CASRTGLMSPLHF. CDR3 in DNA: TGTGCCAGCCGAACGGGACTTATGTCACCCCTCCACTTT.

This CDR3 reads CASSFDSYEQYF. The DNA for the CDR3 is TGTGCCAGCAGTTTCGACTCCTACGAGCAGTACTTC. The genes are TRBV12-3 or TRBV12-4 and TRBJ2-7; no clear D gene. V lost 3 bases and J lost 0, with 3 bases in between. This CDR3 has 12 amino acids.

The rearrangement uses TRBV3-1 (or the pseudogene TRBV3-2) and TRBJ1-4; D is uncertain. Germline V gives CDR1 LGHDT, CDR2 YNNKEL (reference sequence). The CDR3 length is 12 residues. Trimming removed 1 base from V and 8 bases from J, with 5 bases in between. This CDR3 is CASSQVREKLFF. DNA for the CDR3: TGTGCCAGCAGCCAAGTCCGGGAAAAACTGTTTTTT.

This CDR3 is CASSPGETKAFF. The DNA of the CDR3 is TGCGCCAGCAGCCCCGGCGAGACTAAAGCTTTCTTT. This chain connects TRBV10-2 to TRBJ1-1; D gene ambiguous. The CDR3 consists of 12 residues. Looked up from germline, CDR1 is WSHSY and CDR2 is SAAADI. The V end was cut by 6 bases, the J end by 9 bases, with 14 bases between.

J is TRBJ1-6 and V is TRBV3-1 (or the pseudogene TRBV3-2); possibly TRBD1 for D (5 bases). The ends were cut back, 2 bases at V and 8 bases at J, with 10 bases in the middle. This CDR3 spans 14 amino acids. Germline-derived CDR1 and CDR2 are LGHDT and YNNKEL (reference sequence). The CDR3 protein is CASSQRDRDSPLHF. DNA for the CDR3: TGTGCCAGCAGCCAAAGAGACAGAGATTCACCCCTCCACTTT.

The chain joins TRBV27 to TRBJ1-3; perhaps TRBD1 as D (6 bases). Per the germline V gene, CDR1 is MNHEY and CDR2 is SMNVEV (reference sequence). The CDR3 runs 14 residues. Trimming removed 5 bases from V and 0 bases from J, with 8 bases in between. This CDR3 reads CASSEQGSGNTIYF. The DNA for the CDR3 is TGTGCCAGCAGTGAACAGGGCTCTGGAAACACCATATATTTT.

The chain couples TRBV19 to TRBJ2-4; D gene uncertain. V shed 3 bases and J shed 8 bases, with 17 bases lying between them. The CDR3 runs 15 residues. Germline V gene sequence: CDR1 LNHDA, CDR2 SQIVND (reference sequence). CDR3 in amino acids: CASSMIMAPGDIQYF. DNA of the CDR3: TGTGCCAGTAGTATGATAATGGCGCCTGGGGACATTCAGTACTTC.

As regards this clone: An end of the junction does not agree with germline; a read error may underlie this. The chain is built from TRBV7-7 and TRBJ2-2; the match to TRBD2 covers 11 bases. Germline values: CDR1 SSHAT, CDR2 FNYEAQ (reference sequence). This CDR3 has 16 amino acids. This chain's CDR3 is CASSGGLAGTTGELFF. In DNA, the CDR3 is TGTGCTAGCAGCGGAGGACTAGCGGGTACCACCGGGGAGCTGTTTTTT.

This clone turned up a few times. The J gene is TRBJ2-7, the V gene TRBV5-4; the match to TRBD2 covers 7 bases. The CDR3 has 14 amino acids. Germline CDR1 is SGHNT and CDR2 is YYREEE (reference sequence). Germline trimming cut 4 bases from V and 2 bases from J; bases unmatched to any gene: 6. The chain's CDR3 is CASSPGLGAYEQYF. The CDR3 DNA sequence: TGTGCCAGCAGCCCAGGACTAGGTGCCTACGAGCAGTACTTC.

CDR3 loop: CASSYLPEAYEQYF. CDR3 coding DNA: TGTGCCAGCAGTTACCTTCCGGAGGCCTACGAGCAGTACTTC. The gene calls are TRBV6-5 and TRBJ2-7, with D possibly matching TRBD2 (5 bases). The CDR3 is 14 residues long. The germline gives CDR1 MNHEY, CDR2 SVGAGI. V was pared by 2 bases and J by 2 bases, with 10 bases between.

The chain has TRBV5-8 and TRBJ1-5; 9 bases align to TRBD1. Germline V gives CDR1 SGHTS, CDR2 YDEGEE. Germline trimming cut 0 bases from V and 5 bases from J; bases unmatched to any gene: 3. The CDR3 spans 15 residues. In nucleotides, the CDR3 is TGTGCCAGCAGCTTGGATGGGACAGGGTATCAGCCCCAGCATTTT. This sequence encodes CASSLDGTGYQPQHF.

This rearrangement joins TRBV5-8 to TRBJ2-1; TRBD2 might be the D (6 bases). The CDR3 is 16 residues long. Germline V gene data show CDR1 as SGHTS and CDR2 as YDEGEE. Trimming shortened V by 1 base and J by 3 bases, and 14 bases separated the two germline ends. The CDR3 nucleotides are TGTGCCAGCAGCTTGCTCTCCAGCGGGTTCTACAATGAGCAGTTCTTC. It specifies CASSLLSSGFYNEQFF.

V usage is TRBV7-3 and J usage is TRBJ2-1, with 9 nucleotides matching TRBD1. The CDR3 consists of 16 residues. V shed 2 bases, J shed 7 bases, and the junction held 9 bases outside the gene matches. Germline lookup yields CDR1 SGHTA and CDR2 FQGTGA. The CDR3 protein is CASSLSAGTGKNEQFF. In DNA form, the CDR3 reads TGTGCCAGCAGCTTATCCGCCGGGACAGGGAAGAATGAGCAGTTCTTC.

This sequence joins TRBV4-1 and TRBJ1-4; 7 positions match TRBD1. This CDR3 has 14 amino acids. The V segment lost 8 bases and the J segment 8 bases; nucleotides outside the gene matches: 11. Germline lookup yields CDR1 MGHRA and CDR2 YSYEKL. The CDR3 reads CASGRTGVKEKLFF. DNA for the CDR3: TGCGCCAGCGGAAGAACAGGGGTGAAGGAAAAACTGTTTTTT.

The chain has TRBV30 and TRBJ1-5; weak D call: TRBD1 (6 bases). The ends were cut back, 0 bases at V and 6 bases at J, with 15 bases in the middle. This CDR3 is 15 amino acids long. CDR1 is GTSNPN, CDR2 SVGIG, per germline (reference sequence). The CDR3 nucleotides are TGTGCCTGGAGTGTTAGCGGGAAAGGGGGTCAGCCCCAGCATTTT. It specifies CAWSVSGKGGQPQHF. The whole variable domain, filled in from reference TRBV30 and TRBJ1-5, reads SQTIHQWPATLVQPVGSPLSLECTVEGTSNPNLYWYRQAAGRGLQLLFYSVGIGQISSEVPQNLSASRPQDRQFILSSKKLLLSDSGFYLCAWSVSGKGGQPQHFGDGTRLSIL.

The chain carries TRBV2 and TRBJ1-6; tentative D call: TRBD1 (5 bases). The CDR3 covers 13 residues. The V and J ends lost 3 bases and 9 bases respectively, with 9 bases between them. Germline V gene sequence: CDR1 SNHLY, CDR2 FYNNEI. The CDR3 coding sequence is TGTGCCAGCAGTGATGGGGGGGTTTCACCCCTCCACTTT. Protein product: CASSDGGVSPLHF.

The V call is TRBV5-5, the J call TRBJ1-1, with a weak D call TRBD1 (6 bases). Germline values: CDR1 SGHKS, CDR2 YYEKEE (reference sequence). The CDR3 is 14 residues long. V gave up 6 bases and J gave up 0 bases, with 12 bases separating them. CDR3 bases: TGTGCCAGCAACAGACAGGCCCTGAACACTGAAGCTTTCTTT. It encodes CASNRQALNTEAFF.

This rearrangement joins TRBV13 to TRBJ2-7, with D maybe TRBD1 (5 bases). The V gene's germline CDR1 is PRHDT and CDR2 FYEKMQ (reference sequence). The CDR3 covers 15 residues. The V and J ends lost 1 base and 5 bases respectively, with 15 bases between them. Here the CDR3 DNA reads TGTGCCAGCAGCTTAGTCGGGCAGGGTACTAACGAGCAGTACTTC. Its protein is CASSLVGQGTNEQYF.

This chain uses TRBV9 with TRBJ1-1, with D maybe TRBD1 (5 bases). CDR3 size: 15 residues. V lost 2 bases and J lost 0, with 11 bases in between. The germline gives CDR1 SGDLS, CDR2 YYNGEE. The CDR3 spells CASSVSGTLNTEAFF. The CDR3 nucleotides are TGTGCCAGCAGCGTCTCCGGGACCTTGAACACTGAAGCTTTCTTT. Drawing the rest from reference TRBV9 and TRBJ1-1, the complete variable domain is DSGVTQTPKHLITATGQRVTLRCSPRSGDLSVYWYQQSLDQGLQFLIQYYNGEERAKGNILERFSAQQFPDLHSELNLSSLELGDSALYFCASSVSGTLNTEAFFGQGTRLTVV.

This chain connects TRBV3-1 (or the pseudogene TRBV3-2) to TRBJ2-3, with 7 bases matching TRBD2. The CDR3 extends over 14 amino acids. The V gene end was trimmed by 8 bases and the J gene end by 0 bases; junction bases not matched to a gene: 5. The V gene's germline CDR1 is LGHDT and CDR2 YNNKEL (reference sequence). The CDR3, as DNA: TGTGCCAGCCGGGCTAGCGGAAGCACAGATACGCAGTATTTT. It codes for CASRASGSTDTQYF.